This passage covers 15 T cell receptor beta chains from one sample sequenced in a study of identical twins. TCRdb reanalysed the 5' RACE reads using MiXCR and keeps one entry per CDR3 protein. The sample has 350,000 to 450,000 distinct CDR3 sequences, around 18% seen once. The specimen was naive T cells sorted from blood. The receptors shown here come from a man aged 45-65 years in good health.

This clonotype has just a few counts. The CDR3 nucleotides are TGTGCCAGCAGCGTAGATAGTACCTCCTACGAGCAGTACTTC. It specifies CASSVDSTSYEQYF. The V and J genes are TRBV9 and TRBJ2-7; D uncertain. The CDR3 has 14 amino acids. V gave up 0 bases and J gave up 0 bases, with 7 bases separating them. The germline CDR1 and CDR2 sequences are SGDLS and YYNGEE.

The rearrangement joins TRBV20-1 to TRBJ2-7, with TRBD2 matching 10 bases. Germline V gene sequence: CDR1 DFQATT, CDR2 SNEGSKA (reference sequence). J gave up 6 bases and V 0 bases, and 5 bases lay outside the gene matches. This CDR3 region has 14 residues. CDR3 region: CSAREPGLAIEQYF. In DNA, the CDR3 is TGCAGTGCTAGAGAGCCGGGACTAGCGATCGAGCAGTACTTC.

The CDR3 DNA reads TGCAGCGACGCCATCGACCGGGACAGAAGCACAGATACGCAGTATTTT. The encoded protein is CSDAIDRDRSTDTQYF. The gene calls are TRBV29-1 and TRBJ2-3, with TRBD1 matching over 7 bases. V gave up 7 bases and J gave up 0 bases; unmatched junction bases: 13. The CDR3 runs 16 residues. In germline, CDR1 is SQVTM, CDR2 ANQGSEA.

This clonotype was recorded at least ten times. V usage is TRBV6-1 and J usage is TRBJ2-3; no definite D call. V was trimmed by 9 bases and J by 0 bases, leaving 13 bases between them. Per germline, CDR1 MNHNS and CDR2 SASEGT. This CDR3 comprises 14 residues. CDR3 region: CASRPTRSTDTQYF. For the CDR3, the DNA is TGTGCCAGTCGACCCACAAGGAGCACAGATACGCAGTATTTT.

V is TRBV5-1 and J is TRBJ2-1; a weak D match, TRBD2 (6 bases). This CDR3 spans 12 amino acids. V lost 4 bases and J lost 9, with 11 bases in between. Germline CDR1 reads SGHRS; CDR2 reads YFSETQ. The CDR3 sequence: CASSPDGGEQFF. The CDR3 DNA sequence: TGCGCCAGCAGCCCGGACGGGGGTGAGCAGTTCTTC. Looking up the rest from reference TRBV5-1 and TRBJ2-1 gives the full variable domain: KAGVTQTPRYLIKTRGQQVTLSCSPISGHRSVSWYQQTPGQGLQFLFEYFSETQRNKGNFPGRFSGRQFSNSRSEMNVSTLELGDSALYLCASSPDGGEQFFGPGTRLTVL.

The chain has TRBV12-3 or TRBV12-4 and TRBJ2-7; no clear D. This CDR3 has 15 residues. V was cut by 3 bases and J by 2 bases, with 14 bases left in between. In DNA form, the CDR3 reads TGTGCCAGCAGTTTTGTCGGAAGATCAACCTACGAGCAGTACTTC. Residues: CASSFVGRSTYEQYF.

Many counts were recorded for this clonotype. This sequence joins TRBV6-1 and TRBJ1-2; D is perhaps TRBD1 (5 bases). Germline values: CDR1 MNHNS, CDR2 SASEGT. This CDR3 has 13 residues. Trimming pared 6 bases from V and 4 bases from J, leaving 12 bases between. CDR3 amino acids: CASSPRVAYGYTF. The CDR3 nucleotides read TGTGCCAGCAGCCCCAGGGTGGCCTATGGCTACACCTTC.

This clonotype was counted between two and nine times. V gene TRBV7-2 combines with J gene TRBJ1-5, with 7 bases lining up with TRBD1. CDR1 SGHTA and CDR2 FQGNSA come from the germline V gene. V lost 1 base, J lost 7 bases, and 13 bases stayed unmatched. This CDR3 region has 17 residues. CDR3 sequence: CASSLGVLTNRGQPQHF. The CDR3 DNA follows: TGTGCCAGCAGCTTAGGGGTGTTAACCAACAGGGGACAGCCCCAGCATTTT.

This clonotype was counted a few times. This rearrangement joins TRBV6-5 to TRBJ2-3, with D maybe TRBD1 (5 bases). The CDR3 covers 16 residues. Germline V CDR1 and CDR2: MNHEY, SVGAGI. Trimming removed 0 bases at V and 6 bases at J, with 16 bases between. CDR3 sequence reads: CASSYSILGSGDTQYF. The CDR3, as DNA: TGTGCCAGCAGTTACTCGATCCTCGGGTCAGGGGATACGCAGTATTTT.

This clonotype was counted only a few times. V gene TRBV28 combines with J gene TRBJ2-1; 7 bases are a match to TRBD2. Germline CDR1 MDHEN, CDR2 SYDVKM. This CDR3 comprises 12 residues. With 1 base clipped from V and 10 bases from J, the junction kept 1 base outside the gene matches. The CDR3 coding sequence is TGTGCCAGCAGTTTATCGGGACTAGAGCAGTTCTTC. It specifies CASSLSGLEQFF.

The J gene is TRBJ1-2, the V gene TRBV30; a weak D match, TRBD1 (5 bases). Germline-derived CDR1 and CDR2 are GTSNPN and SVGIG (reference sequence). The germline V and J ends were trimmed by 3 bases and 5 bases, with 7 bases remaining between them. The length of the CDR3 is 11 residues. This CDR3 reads CAWSQGYGYTF. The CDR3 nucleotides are TGTGCCTGGAGCCAGGGATATGGCTACACCTTC.

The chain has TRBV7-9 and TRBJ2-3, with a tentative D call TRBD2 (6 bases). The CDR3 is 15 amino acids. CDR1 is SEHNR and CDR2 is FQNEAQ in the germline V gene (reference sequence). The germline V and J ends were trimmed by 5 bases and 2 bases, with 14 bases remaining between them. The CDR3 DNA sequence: TGTGCCAGCAGCCAGGGCGGGATTTACACAGATACGCAGTATTTT. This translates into CASSQGGIYTDTQYF.

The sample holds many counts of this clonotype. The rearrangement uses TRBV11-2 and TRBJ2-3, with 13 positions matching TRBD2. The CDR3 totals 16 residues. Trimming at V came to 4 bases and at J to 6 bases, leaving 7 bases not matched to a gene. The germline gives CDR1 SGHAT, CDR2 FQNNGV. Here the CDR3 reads CASSSWTSGSDDTQYF. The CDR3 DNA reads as TGTGCCAGCAGCTCCTGGACTAGCGGGAGCGACGATACGCAGTATTTT.

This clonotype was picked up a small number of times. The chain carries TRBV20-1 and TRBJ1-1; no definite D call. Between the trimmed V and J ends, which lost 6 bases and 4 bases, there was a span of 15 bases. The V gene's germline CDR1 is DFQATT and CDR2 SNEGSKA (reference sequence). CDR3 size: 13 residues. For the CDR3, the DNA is TGCAGTGCCCTAGAGATCCATGGCACTGAAGCTTTCTTT. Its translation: CSALEIHGTEAFF.

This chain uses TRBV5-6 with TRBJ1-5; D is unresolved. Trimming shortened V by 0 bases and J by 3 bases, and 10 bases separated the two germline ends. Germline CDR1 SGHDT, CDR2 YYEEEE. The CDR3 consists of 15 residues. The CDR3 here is CASSLAGYINQPQHF. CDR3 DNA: TGTGCCAGCAGCTTGGCCGGTTACATCAATCAGCCCCAGCATTTT. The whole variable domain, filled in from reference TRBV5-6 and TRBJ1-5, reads DAGVTQSPTHLIKTRGQQVTLRCSPKSGHDTVSWYQQALGQGPQFIFQYYEEEERQRGNFPDRFSGHQFPNYSSELNVNALLLGDSALYLCASSLAGYINQPQHFGDGTRLSIL.